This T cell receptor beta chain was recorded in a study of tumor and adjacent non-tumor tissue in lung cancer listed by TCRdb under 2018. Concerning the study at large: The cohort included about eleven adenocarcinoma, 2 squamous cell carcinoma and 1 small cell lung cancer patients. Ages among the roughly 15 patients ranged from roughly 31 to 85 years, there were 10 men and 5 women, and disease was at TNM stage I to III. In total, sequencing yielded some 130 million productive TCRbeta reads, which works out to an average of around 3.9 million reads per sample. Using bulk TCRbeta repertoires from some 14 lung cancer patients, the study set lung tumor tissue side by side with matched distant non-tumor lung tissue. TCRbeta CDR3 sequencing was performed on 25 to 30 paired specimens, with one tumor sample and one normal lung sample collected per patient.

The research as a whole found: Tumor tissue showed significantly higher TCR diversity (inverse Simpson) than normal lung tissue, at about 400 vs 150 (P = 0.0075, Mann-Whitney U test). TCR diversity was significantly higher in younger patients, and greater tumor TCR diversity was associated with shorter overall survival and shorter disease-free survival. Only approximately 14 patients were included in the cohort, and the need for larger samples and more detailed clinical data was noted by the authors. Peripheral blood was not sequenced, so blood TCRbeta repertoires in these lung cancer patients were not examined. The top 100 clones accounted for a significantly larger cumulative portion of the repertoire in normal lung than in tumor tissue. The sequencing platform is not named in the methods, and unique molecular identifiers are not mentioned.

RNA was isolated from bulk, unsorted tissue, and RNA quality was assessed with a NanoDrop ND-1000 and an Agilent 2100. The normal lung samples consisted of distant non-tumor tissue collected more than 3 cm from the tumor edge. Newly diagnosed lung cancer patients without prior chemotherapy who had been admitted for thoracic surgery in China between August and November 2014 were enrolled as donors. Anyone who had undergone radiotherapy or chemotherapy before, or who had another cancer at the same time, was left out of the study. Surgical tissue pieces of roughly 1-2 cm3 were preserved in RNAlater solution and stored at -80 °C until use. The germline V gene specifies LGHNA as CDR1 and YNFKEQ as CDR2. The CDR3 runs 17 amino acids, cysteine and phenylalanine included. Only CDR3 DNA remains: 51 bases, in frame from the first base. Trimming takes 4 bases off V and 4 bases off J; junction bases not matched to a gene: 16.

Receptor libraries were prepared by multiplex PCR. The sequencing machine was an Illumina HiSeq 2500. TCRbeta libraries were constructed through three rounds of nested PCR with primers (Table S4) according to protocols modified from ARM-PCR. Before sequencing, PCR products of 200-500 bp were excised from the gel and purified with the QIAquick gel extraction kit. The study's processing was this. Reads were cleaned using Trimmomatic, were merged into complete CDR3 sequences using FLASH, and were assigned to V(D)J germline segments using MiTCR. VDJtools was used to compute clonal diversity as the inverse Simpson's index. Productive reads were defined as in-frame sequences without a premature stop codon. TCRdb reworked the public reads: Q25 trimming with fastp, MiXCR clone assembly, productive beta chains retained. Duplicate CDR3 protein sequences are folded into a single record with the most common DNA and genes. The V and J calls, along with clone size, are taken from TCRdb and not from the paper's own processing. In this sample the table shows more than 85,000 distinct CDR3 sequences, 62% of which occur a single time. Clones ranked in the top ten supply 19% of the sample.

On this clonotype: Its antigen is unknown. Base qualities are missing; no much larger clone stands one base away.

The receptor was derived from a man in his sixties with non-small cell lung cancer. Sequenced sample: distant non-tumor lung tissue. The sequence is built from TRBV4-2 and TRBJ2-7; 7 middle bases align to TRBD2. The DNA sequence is TGTGCCAGCAGCCGAGTTGGAGCGGGATGGCTGGGGTACGAGCAGTACTTC. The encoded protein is CASSRVGAGWLGYEQYF.